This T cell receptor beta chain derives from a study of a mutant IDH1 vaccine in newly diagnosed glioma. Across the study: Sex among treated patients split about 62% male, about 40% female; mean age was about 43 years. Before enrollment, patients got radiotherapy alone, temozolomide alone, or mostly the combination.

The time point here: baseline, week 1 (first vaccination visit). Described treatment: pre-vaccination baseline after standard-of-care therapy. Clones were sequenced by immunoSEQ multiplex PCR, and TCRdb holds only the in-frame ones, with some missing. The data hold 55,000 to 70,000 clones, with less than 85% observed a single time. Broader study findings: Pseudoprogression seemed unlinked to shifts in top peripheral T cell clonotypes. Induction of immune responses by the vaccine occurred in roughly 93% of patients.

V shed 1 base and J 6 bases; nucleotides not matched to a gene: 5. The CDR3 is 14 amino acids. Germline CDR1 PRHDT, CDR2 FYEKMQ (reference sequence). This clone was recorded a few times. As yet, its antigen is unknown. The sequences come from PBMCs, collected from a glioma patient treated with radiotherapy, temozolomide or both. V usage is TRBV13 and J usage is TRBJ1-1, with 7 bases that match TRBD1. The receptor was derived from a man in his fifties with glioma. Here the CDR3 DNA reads TGTGCCAGCAGCTTAGACAGGGGATTACCTGAAGCTTTCTTT. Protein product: CASSLDRGLPEAFF.